Each of the 30 T cell receptor beta chains below was sequenced from the same sample in a study of cytomegalovirus exposure and HLA in healthy donors. This PCR relied on a set of 60 Vbeta primers and 13 Jbeta primers. Measured with immunoSEQ multiplex PCR; TCRdb has only the in-frame clones, and not every one. Here the sample spans approximately 220,000 clones, 80% to 85% being singletons. The sample consisted of PBMCs. Receptor source: a boy aged 2 to 9 in good health and CMV-seronegative.

The CDR3 reads CASSQDGQGSTGELFF. The CDR3 DNA reads TGCGCCAGCAGCCAAGATGGACAGGGTAGCACCGGGGAGCTGTTTTTT. The chain links TRBV4-1 to TRBJ2-2; 8 positions agree with TRBD1. Germline CDR1 is MGHRA and CDR2 is YSYEKL. V shed 0 bases, J shed 4 bases, and the junction held 4 bases outside the gene matches. This CDR3 spans 16 amino acids.

The chain combines TRBV4-2 with TRBJ2-1; possibly TRBD2 for D (6 bases). From germline, CDR1 is LGHNA and CDR2 YNFKEQ. The CDR3 is 18 amino acids. V lost 1 base to trimming and J lost 4 bases, with 20 bases between them. CDR3 protein: CASSQGGLFWKGYNEQFF. For the CDR3, the DNA is TGTGCCAGCAGCCAAGGGGGACTCTTCTGGAAGGGGTACAATGAGCAGTTCTTC.

The rearrangement uses TRBV15 and TRBJ2-5; possible D gene TRBD1, 6 bases. Trimming cost V 1 base and J 1 base, with 13 bases left between them. Per germline, CDR1 LNHNV and CDR2 YYDKDF (reference sequence). The CDR3 is 16 amino acids. The CDR3 loop reads CATSRVGRGPQETQYF. The CDR3 bases are TGTGCCACCAGCAGAGTGGGCAGGGGACCCCAAGAGACCCAGTACTTC.

V usage is TRBV10-2 and J usage is TRBJ2-1; no definite D call. With 5 bases removed from V and 9 bases from J, the gap between germline ends came to 17 bases. There are 14 residues in the CDR3. Germline V lookup: CDR1 WSHSY, CDR2 SAAADI. As DNA, the CDR3 is TGCGCCAGCAGTCCCATTCTAGGAACGGGTGAGCAGTTCTTC. Amino acids: CASSPILGTGEQFF.

The chain has TRBV2 and TRBJ2-1; 9 bases line up with TRBD1. The CDR3 sequence is 15 residues long. Germline assignment: CDR1 SNHLY and CDR2 FYNNEI. The junction had 14 bases not matched to a gene; V was cut back by 8 bases and J by 9 bases. The CDR3 spells CASLKGLQGALEQFF. In nucleotides, the CDR3 is TGTGCCAGCCTGAAGGGGCTACAGGGGGCACTTGAGCAGTTCTTC.

DNA of the CDR3: TGTGCCAGCGGAGGAGGGGACAGGGGGAACACTGAAGCTTTCTTT. Its translation: CASGGGDRGNTEAFF. The J gene is TRBJ1-1, the V gene TRBV9, with 10 bases matching TRBD1. This CDR3 is built from 15 residues. CDR1 and CDR2 from the germline V gene are SGDLS and YYNGEE. J gave up 1 base and V 7 bases, and 7 bases lay outside the gene matches.

The V and J genes are TRBV30 and TRBJ1-4; possibly TRBD1 for D (6 bases). The ends were cut back, 2 bases at V and 4 bases at J, with 14 bases in the middle. Germline CDR1 GTSNPN, CDR2 SVGIG (reference sequence). This CDR3 has 15 amino acids. The CDR3 here is CAWSSRQAINEKLFF. The CDR3 DNA reads TGTGCCTGGAGTTCCAGACAGGCTATTAATGAAAAACTGTTTTTT.

V usage is TRBV13 and J usage is TRBJ2-7; 12 nucleotides line up with TRBD2. CDR1 is PRHDT, CDR2 FYEKMQ, per germline (reference sequence). There are 16 residues in the CDR3. With 5 bases clipped from V and 10 bases from J, the junction kept 15 bases outside the gene matches. The CDR3 loop reads CASSLSLLAGGSPQYF. The CDR3 region has the DNA TGTGCCAGCAGCCTTTCCTTGCTAGCGGGGGGGAGCCCTCAGTACTTC.

This clone was observed a handful of times. The chain carries TRBV6-5 and TRBJ1-1; TRBD1 might be the D (5 bases). This CDR3 region has 14 residues. The germline V gene has CDR1 MNHEY and CDR2 SVGAGI. Trimming stripped 7 bases from V and 0 bases from J, with 12 bases between. CDR3 DNA sequence: TGTGCCAGCACTCCTGGACATTTGAACACTGAAGCTTTCTTT. This codes for CASTPGHLNTEAFF.

The chain joins TRBV7-6 to TRBJ2-7; 9 nucleotides line up with TRBD1. V lost 5 bases, J lost 5 bases, and 1 base stayed unmatched. The CDR3 consists of 12 residues. Germline V CDR1 and CDR2: SGHVS, FNYEAQ. CDR3 loop: CASSGQGNEQYF. The DNA of the CDR3 is TGTGCCAGCAGCGGACAGGGGAACGAGCAGTACTTC.

This sequence joins TRBV28 and TRBJ1-4; perhaps TRBD1 as D (6 bases). This CDR3 has 14 amino acids. The germline CDR1 and CDR2 sequences are MDHEN and SYDVKM. The V and J ends lost 6 bases and 4 bases respectively, with 12 bases between them. The chain's CDR3 is CASRQTGNNEKLFF. CDR3 bases: TGTGCCAGCAGACAAACAGGGAATAATGAAAAACTGTTTTTT.

This sequence joins TRBV10-3 and TRBJ2-7; 9 nucleotides match TRBD1. The V gene end was trimmed by 2 bases and the J gene end by 1 base; junction bases not matched to a gene: 6. The CDR3 totals 16 residues. The germline V gene has CDR1 ENHRY and CDR2 SYGVKD. This chain's CDR3 is CAISETMGTGSYEQYF. Here the CDR3 DNA reads TGTGCCATCAGTGAGACCATGGGGACAGGGTCCTACGAGCAGTACTTC.

The chain is built from TRBV9 and TRBJ1-1; D is perhaps TRBD1 (6 bases). Germline V gives CDR1 SGDLS, CDR2 YYNGEE. Trimming removed 3 bases from V and 6 bases from J, with 9 bases in between. This CDR3 is built from 12 residues. The CDR3 bases are TGTGCCAGCAGCGCCGACAGGTCTGAAGCTTTCTTT. It translates to CASSADRSEAFF.

The chain links TRBV2 to TRBJ2-3, with TRBD1 matching over 9 bases. The germline V gene encodes CDR1 SNHLY and CDR2 FYNNEI. Trimming took 5 bases from V and 4 from J; bases not matched to a gene: 7. There are 15 residues in the CDR3. For the CDR3, the DNA is TGTGCCAGCAGTCCCGGGACAGGGTGGTCAGATACGCAGTATTTT. Translation gives CASSPGTGWSDTQYF.

V usage is TRBV11-3 and J usage is TRBJ2-1, with 10 positions matching TRBD2. With V trimmed by 5 bases and J by 7 bases, 14 bases remained unmatched. The CDR3 loop spans 17 amino acids. From germline, CDR1 is SGHNT and CDR2 YENEEA. CDR3 sequence (DNA): TGTGCCAGCAGCCGCGGTCTAGCGGGGGCCTATTATAATGAGCAGTTCTTC. Translation gives CASSRGLAGAYYNEQFF. Combining the CDR3 with reference TRBV11-3 and TRBJ2-1 gives the whole variable domain EAGVVQSPRYKIIEKKQPVAFWCNPISGHNTLYWYLQNLGQGPELLIRYENEEAVDDSQLPKDRFSAERLKGVDSTLKIQPAELGDSAVYLCASSRGLAGAYYNEQFFGPGTRLTVL.

The V gene is TRBV30, the J gene TRBJ1-1, with D perhaps TRBD1 (5 bases). Germline V lookup: CDR1 GTSNPN, CDR2 SVGIG (reference sequence). The CDR3 covers 17 residues. The V end was cut by 3 bases, the J end by 5 bases, with 25 bases between. The CDR3 loop is CAWRFHRGGASGTEAFF. The CDR3 DNA reads TGTGCCTGGAGATTCCACCGAGGAGGGGCGAGTGGTACTGAAGCTTTCTTT.

Note on this clone: This specimen includes other DNA sequences encoding the same CDR3. The chain carries TRBV19 and TRBJ2-7, with 7 bases lining up with TRBD2. V lost 3 bases to trimming and J lost 2 bases; unmatched junction nucleotides: 4. Germline-derived CDR1 and CDR2 are LNHDA and SQIVND (reference sequence). The CDR3 has 14 amino acids. The CDR3 is CASSIGGGPYEQYF. For the CDR3, the DNA is TGTGCCAGTAGTATCGGGGGAGGGCCCTACGAGCAGTACTTC.

The chain is built from TRBV6-1 and TRBJ1-2; 7 positions match TRBD1. Germline CDR1 and CDR2: MNHNS and SASEGT. The CDR3 extends over 14 amino acids. V lost 7 bases to trimming and J lost 6 bases; unmatched junction nucleotides: 11. CDR3 in DNA: TGTGCCAGCAATACAGACAGGGTTTCTGATGGCTACACCTTC. As protein: CASNTDRVSDGYTF.

The chain combines TRBV27 with TRBJ2-1, with 9 bases fitting TRBD2. CDR1 and CDR2 (germline): MNHEY, SMNVEV (reference sequence). V lost 2 bases to trimming and J lost 9 bases; unmatched junction nucleotides: 5. CDR3 length: 14 residues. The CDR3 reads CASSLGGGAGEQFF. CDR3 DNA: TGTGCCAGCAGTTTAGGCGGGGGGGCTGGTGAGCAGTTCTTC.

The chain links TRBV19 to TRBJ1-4; D is perhaps TRBD1 (6 bases). The CDR3 length is 13 residues. Between the trimmed V and J ends, which lost 5 bases and 8 bases, there was a span of 12 bases. Germline-derived CDR1 and CDR2 are LNHDA and SQIVND (reference sequence). This CDR3 reads CASSAGAGEKLFF. The CDR3 coding sequence is TGTGCCAGTAGTGCAGGGGCAGGAGAAAAACTGTTTTTT.

The chain links TRBV30 to TRBJ2-5; 10 bases are shared with TRBD2. Near its end, the DNA agrees better with TRBJ2-7, so the J call may be wrong. Germline loops: CDR1 GTSNPN, CDR2 SVGIG (reference sequence). The CDR3 sequence is 15 residues long. For the CDR3, the DNA is TGTGCCTGGAGTGTACTAGGAACTAGCGGGGACGAGCAGTACTTC. Translation gives CAWSVLGTSGDEQYF.

The chain uses TRBV5-1 and TRBJ1-1; D is possibly TRBD1 (6 bases). V shed 0 bases and J shed 3 bases, with 15 bases lying between them. Germline-derived CDR1 and CDR2 are SGHRS and YFSETQ. The length of the CDR3 is 16 residues. The CDR3 region is CASSLGGRGRDTEAFF. The CDR3 nucleotides are TGCGCCAGCAGCTTGGGGGGGAGGGGGAGGGACACTGAAGCTTTCTTT.

This clone was observed a single time. The V gene is TRBV7-9, the J gene TRBJ2-1; D possibly corresponds to TRBD2 (6 bases). The CDR3 consists of 15 residues. Deletions cut 5 bases from V and 4 bases from J, with 15 bases between. Germline V lookup: CDR1 SEHNR, CDR2 FQNEAQ (reference sequence). The CDR3 reads CASSNQIAEYNEQFF. For the CDR3, the DNA is TGTGCCAGCAGCAACCAAATAGCGGAGTACAATGAGCAGTTCTTC.

This sequence joins TRBV21-1 and TRBJ2-7; TRBD1, the table's D call, lacks a check against the DNA. TRBV21-1 is a pseudogene locus. CDR3 size: 14 residues. The CDR3 loop is CASSKEQGCYEQYF. The CDR3 nucleotides read TGTGCCAGCAGCAAGGAACAGGGGTGCTACGAGCAGTACTTC.

About this clone itself: An end of the junction differs from the germline gene, which may be a read error. This chain joins TRBV7-2 and TRBJ2-7, with D possibly being TRBD2 (5 bases). CDR1 SGHTA and CDR2 FQGNSA come from the germline V gene. The CDR3 extends over 12 amino acids. The CDR3 nucleotides read TGTGCCAGCAGTTTAGCGACGGGCGAGCAGTACTTC. Its protein product is CASSLATGEQYF.

This chain uses TRBV29-1 with TRBJ1-1; D may be TRBD1 (6 bases). The germline gives CDR1 SQVTM, CDR2 ANQGSEA. V was trimmed by 0 bases and J by 4 bases, leaving 9 bases between them. The CDR3 loop spans 13 amino acids. The CDR3 protein is CSVEEGAATEAFF. CDR3 bases: TGCAGCGTTGAAGAGGGGGCCGCCACTGAAGCTTTCTTT.

V usage is TRBV27 and J usage is TRBJ1-2; D is unresolved. V shed 3 bases and J shed 1 base, with 9 bases lying between them. Germline CDR1 and CDR2: MNHEY and SMNVEV (reference sequence). The CDR3 loop spans 14 amino acids. As DNA, the CDR3 is TGTGCCAGCAGTTTTGCCGGGGTTAACTATGGCTACACCTTC. As protein: CASSFAGVNYGYTF.

The chain couples TRBV6-1 to TRBJ1-2; unclear D gene. The germline V gene has CDR1 MNHNS and CDR2 SASEGT. The V end lost 5 bases, the J end lost 8 bases, and 21 bases lay between the germline ends. The CDR3 loop spans 15 amino acids. CDR3 sequence reads: CASSPTRRRPDGYTF. The CDR3 nucleotides read TGTGCCAGCAGTCCTACACGGAGGCGCCCGGACGGCTACACCTTC.

The V gene is TRBV7-8, the J gene TRBJ1-1; unclear D gene. CDR3 length equals 14 residues. Germline lookup yields CDR1 SGHVS and CDR2 FQNEAQ. V was shortened by 3 bases and J by 4 bases, with 12 bases between the two germline ends. The chain's CDR3 is CASSLGSLSTEAFF. The CDR3 DNA is TGTGCCAGCAGCTTGGGCTCTTTGAGCACTGAAGCTTTCTTT.

For this clone: Other nucleotide sequences from this sample produce the same CDR3. This rearrangement joins TRBV19 to TRBJ2-7; TRBD2 matches 13 bases. The CDR3 runs to 14 residues. With 5 bases clipped from V and 3 bases from J, the junction kept 1 base outside the gene matches. Germline V gives CDR1 LNHDA, CDR2 SQIVND (reference sequence). CDR3 bases: TGTGCCAGTAGTCGGACTAGCGGGAGCTACGAGCAGTACTTC. Its translation: CASSRTSGSYEQYF.